The rows below give T cell receptor beta chains drawn from one sample of a study of blood T cell repertoires in COVID-19. Here immunoSEQ multiplex PCR was the method, and the copy in TCRdb shows in-frame clones only, minus some. Of roughly 90,000 clones listed, roughly 83% were seen once; the top ten hold roughly a third. The sample was peripheral blood. Source of these receptors: a woman aged 80 or older with active or convalescent COVID-19. Both conserved end residues are part of each CDR3. A D gene is named only where the DNA matches it firmly. Some rows have no size entry. The others give once, few or many, or a class for an expanded clone.

j_call | d_call | clone_size | v_call | cdr3_aa | cdr3_nt
TRBJ1-6 | TRBD1 | . | TRBV10-3 | CAISARDRMGNSPLHF | TGTGCCATCAGTGCGCGGGACAGGATGGGTAATTCACCCCTCCACTTT
TRBJ2-1 | TRBD2 | . | TRBV24-1 | CATSELGRGVNNEQFF | TGTGCCACCAGTGAGTTGGGTCGGGGGGTTAACAATGAGCAGTTCTTC
TRBJ2-7 | TRBD2 | once | TRBV11-2 | CASSSLAGGHEQYF | TGTGCCAGCAGCTCACTAGCGGGAGGGCACGAGCAGTACTTC
TRBJ2-1 | TRBD2 | . | TRBV2 | CASRGWGGNSYNEQFF | TGTGCCAGCAGGGGATGGGGAGGGAACTCCTACAATGAGCAGTTCTTC
TRBJ2-7 | TRBD1 | . | TRBV9 | CASSPRTGQGYEQYF | TGTGCCAGCAGCCCCCGGACTGGACAGGGCTACGAGCAGTACTTC
TRBJ1-2 | TRBD1 | . | TRBV28 | CASSSRDRERLLGYTF | TGTGCCAGCAGTTCCCGGGACAGGGAGCGGCTATTGGGCTACACCTTC
TRBJ2-2 | TRBD2 | . | TRBV28 | CASSLGGGTTGELFF | TGTGCCAGCAGTTTAGGGGGGGGAACCACCGGGGAGCTGTTTTTT
TRBJ2-7 | . | . | TRBV20-1 | CSAGRDEQYF | TGCAGTGCCGGTCGGGACGAGCAGTACTTC
TRBJ1-3 | TRBD1 | . | TRBV5-1 | CASSFTPGQGAGNTIYF | TGCGCCAGCAGCTTTACCCCGGGACAGGGAGCTGGAAACACCATATATTTT
TRBJ2-2 | TRBD2 | . | TRBV29-1 | CSVGSRGGHTGELFF | TGCAGCGTTGGTTCGCGGGGGGGCCACACCGGGGAGCTGTTTTTT
TRBJ1-2 | TRBD1 | . | TRBV9 | CASSVAGQGTLGYTF | TGTGCCAGCAGCGTAGCGGGACAGGGGACACTCGGCTACACCTTC
TRBJ2-2 | TRBD1 | . | TRBV7-9 | CASRATGGYTGELFF | TGTGCCAGCAGGGCCACAGGGGGGTACACCGGGGAGCTGTTTTTT
TRBJ1-2 | . | . | TRBV3-1/TRBV3-2 | CASSQSGSIYGYTF | TGTGCCAGCAGCCAATCAGGGTCAATCTATGGCTACACCTTC
TRBJ2-5 | TRBD2 | . | TRBV2 | CASSERRGEQETQYF | TGTGCCAGCAGTGAAAGGCGGGGGGAACAAGAGACCCAGTACTTC
TRBJ1-5 | . | . | TRBV27 | CASSLFPVNQPQHF | TGTGCCAGCAGTTTATTTCCAGTCAATCAGCCCCAGCATTTT
TRBJ2-3 | . | . | TRBV4-1 | CASSQERSASADTQYF | TGCGCCAGCAGCCAAGAACGGTCGGCTAGCGCAGATACGCAGTATTTT
TRBJ1-2 | TRBD1 | . | TRBV2 | CASSVGQGYSYGYTF | TGTGCCAGCAGTGTTGGACAGGGGTACAGCTATGGCTACACCTTC
TRBJ2-7 | TRBD1 | . | TRBV5-4 | CASSDTGTAYEQYF | TGTGCCAGCAGCGACACCGGGACAGCCTACGAGCAGTACTTC
TRBJ1-2 | . | . | TRBV3-1/TRBV3-2 | CASSQGYSNYGYTF | TGTGCCAGCAGCCAAGGGTACAGCAACTATGGCTACACCTTC
TRBJ1-2 | . | . | TRBV10-3 | CAIASNYGYTF | TGTGCCATCGCGAGTAACTATGGCTACACCTTC
TRBJ2-5 | TRBD2 | once | TRBV9 | CASSTSGGATVETQYF | TGTGCCAGCAGCACGAGCGGGGGGGCCACCGTAGAGACCCAGTACTTC
TRBJ2-1 | . | . | TRBV19 | CASSIAPAKDRYNEQFF | TGTGCCAGTAGTATAGCCCCAGCGAAAGACAGATACAATGAGCAGTTCTTC